The 22 T cell receptor beta chains presented below share a single source sample, sequenced in a study of CD8 T cells in Susac syndrome. cDNA came from about 0.5 to 1 ug RNA primed by random hexamers. TCRdb recomputed calls from the immunoSEQ multiplex PCR reads with MiXCR, one row per CDR3 protein. The sample yields about 190,000 distinct CDR3 sequences, approximately 95% seen once. The specimen was CD8+ T cells from PBMCs. Receptor source: a human donor with Susac syndrome.

The chain employs TRBV14 and TRBJ2-7; TRBD1 agrees at 7 bases. The trim removed 5 bases at V and 6 bases at J, leaving 16 bases unmatched. CDR1 is SGHDN and CDR2 is FVKESK in the germline V gene. The CDR3 has 16 residues. The CDR3 protein is CASSSPKTGQFGEQYF. The CDR3 coding sequence is TGTGCCAGCAGCTCACCAAAGACAGGGCAATTTGGCGAGCAGTACTTC.

The V gene is TRBV9, the J gene TRBJ2-4; TRBD2 aligns across 8 bases. This CDR3 region has 16 residues. CDR1 is SGDLS, CDR2 YYNGEE, per germline. The trim removed 4 bases at V and 9 bases at J, leaving 15 bases unmatched. CDR3 residues: CASSPVAGTSLSIQYF. The DNA of the CDR3 is TGTGCCAGCAGCCCAGTAGCCGGGACTAGTCTGAGCATTCAGTACTTC.

In this sample, this clonotype turned up once. The chain recombines TRBV4-1 with TRBJ1-1; D gene uncertain. V was cut by 2 bases and J by 3 bases, with 7 bases left in between. Germline CDR1 MGHRA, CDR2 YSYEKL. This CDR3 comprises 13 residues. In DNA form, the CDR3 reads TGCGCCAGCAGCCAACGGGGTGACACTGAAGCTTTCTTT. It encodes CASSQRGDTEAFF.

This sequence joins TRBV11-2 and TRBJ2-4; perhaps TRBD1 as D (6 bases). V dropped 1 base and J dropped 13 bases, with 20 bases sitting between them. Looked up from germline, CDR1 is SGHAT and CDR2 is FQNNGV. The CDR3 sequence is 15 residues long. The CDR3 protein is CASSLAFSDSILQYF. The DNA of the CDR3 is TGTGCCAGCAGCTTAGCTTTTTCGGACAGTATATTGCAGTACTTC.

This chain uses TRBV12-3 or TRBV12-4 with TRBJ1-1; D is undetermined. CDR3 length: 12 amino acids. V was cut by 2 bases and J by 5 bases, with 6 bases left in between. CDR3: CASSLRTTEAFF. The CDR3 DNA sequence: TGTGCCAGCAGTTTACGTACTACTGAAGCTTTCTTT.

The V call is TRBV30, the J call TRBJ1-5, with D hard to call. Germline V lookup: CDR1 GTSNPN, CDR2 SVGIG (reference sequence). Trimming took off 0 bases at V and 0 bases at J, with 9 bases between the two ends. The CDR3 spans 15 residues. DNA for the CDR3: TGTGCCTGGAGTGTAACCGATTATAGCAATCAGCCCCAGCATTTT. This gives the protein CAWSVTDYSNQPQHF.

The CDR3 DNA sequence: TGTGCCAGCAGCACCTCAACAGTAAACACTGAAGCTTTCTTT. Translation gives CASSTSTVNTEAFF. The rearrangement uses TRBV7-2 and TRBJ1-1; D uncertain. Germline assignment: CDR1 SGHTA and CDR2 FQGNSA. Between the trimmed V and J ends, which lost 5 bases and 2 bases, there was a span of 12 bases. The CDR3 consists of 14 residues.

The CDR3 spells CASSLSSSGTQYF. Here the CDR3 DNA reads TGTGCCAGCAGCTTGTCTAGCAGTGGGACCCAGTACTTC. The chain links TRBV5-6 to TRBJ2-5, with D possibly matching TRBD2 (5 bases). CDR1 and CDR2 from the germline V gene are SGHDT and YYEEEE. V was shortened by 1 base and J by 7 bases, with 11 bases between the two germline ends. The length of the CDR3 is 13 residues.

The chain has TRBV6-5 and TRBJ2-1; D could derive from TRBD1 or TRBD2 (5 bases each). V was pared by 6 bases and J by 11 bases, with 17 bases between. Germline CDR1 reads MNHEY; CDR2 reads SVGAGI. The CDR3 is 13 amino acids. The CDR3 loop reads CASRPRGSYKQFF. The CDR3 coding sequence is TGTGCCAGCAGGCCCCGGGGCTCGTACAAGCAGTTCTTC.

The chain is built from TRBV9 and TRBJ1-5; a possible D gene is TRBD1 (6 bases). Trimming took 3 bases from V and 0 from J, leaving 10 bases between them. This CDR3 is built from 15 residues. Germline V CDR1 and CDR2: SGDLS, YYNGEE. The CDR3 sequence: CASSEGGGSNQPQHF. Here the CDR3 DNA reads TGTGCCAGCAGCGAGGGAGGGGGTAGCAATCAGCCCCAGCATTTT.

This chain connects TRBV2 to TRBJ2-5; 9 bases line up with TRBD1. Germline V CDR1 and CDR2: SNHLY, FYNNEI. Unmatched junction bases numbered 4, after V lost 3 bases and J lost 5 bases. This CDR3 contains 14 residues. CDR3 sequence reads: CASSEGQGWETQYF. The CDR3 DNA reads TGTGCCAGCAGTGAGGGACAGGGTTGGGAGACCCAGTACTTC.

This rearrangement joins TRBV7-9 to TRBJ1-4; a possible D gene is TRBD1 (6 bases). V was shortened by 6 bases and J by 0 bases, with 8 bases between the two germline ends. CDR1 SEHNR and CDR2 FQNEAQ come from the germline V gene (reference sequence). This CDR3 contains 14 residues. CDR3 coding DNA: TGTGCCAGCAGGGGGGCATCAACTAATGAAAAACTGTTTTTT. Its translation: CASRGASTNEKLFF.

The chain couples TRBV28 to TRBJ2-4; possible D gene TRBD2, 6 bases. Germline V gene data show CDR1 as MDHEN and CDR2 as SYDVKM. V was cut by 2 bases and J by 5 bases, with 7 bases left in between. CDR3 length: 13 amino acids. The chain's CDR3 is CASSLGGENIQYF. The CDR3 region has the DNA TGTGCCAGCAGTTTAGGCGGGGAAAACATTCAGTACTTC. The full variable domain, its missing parts supplied by reference TRBV28 and TRBJ2-4, is DVKVTQSSRYLVKRTGEKVFLECVQDMDHENMFWYRQDPGLGLRLIYFSYDVKMKEKGDIPEGYSVSREKKERFSLILESASTNQTSMYLCASSLGGENIQYFGAGTRLSVL.

The rearrangement links TRBV7-9 to TRBJ2-1; 11 bases line up with TRBD2. Germline CDR1 and CDR2: SEHNR and FQNEAQ (reference sequence). V shed 5 bases and J 6 bases; nucleotides not matched to a gene: 6. The CDR3 runs to 15 residues. The CDR3 loop is CASSHGLAGINEQFF. In DNA, the CDR3 is TGTGCCAGCAGCCACGGACTAGCGGGTATCAATGAGCAGTTCTTC.

The genes are TRBV12-3 or TRBV12-4 and TRBJ1-5; 7 bases map to TRBD1. The CDR3 contains 14 residues. Trimming removed 7 bases from V and 3 bases from J; junction bases left unmatched: 6. In nucleotides, the CDR3 is TGTGCCAGCACCGTAGGGACAGTCAATCAGCCCCAGCATTTT. This sequence encodes CASTVGTVNQPQHF.

The DNA for the CDR3 is TGTGCCAGCAGTCTACCTAGCGGGGCCCTCTCCTACGAGCAGTACTTC. This gives the protein CASSLPSGALSYEQYF. The V and J genes are TRBV28 and TRBJ2-7; 9 bases are a match to TRBD2. The junction had 8 bases not matched to a gene; V was cut back by 5 bases and J by 0 bases. The CDR3 runs to 16 residues. In germline, CDR1 is MDHEN, CDR2 SYDVKM.

This chain connects TRBV5-4 to TRBJ2-7, with D possibly TRBD2 on 6 matching bases. Germline V lookup: CDR1 SGHNT, CDR2 YYREEE (reference sequence). Between the trimmed V and J ends, which lost 3 bases and 3 bases, there was a span of 7 bases. The CDR3 is 12 residues long. CDR3 residues: CASSSDYYEQYF. The CDR3 nucleotides read TGTGCCAGCAGCTCGGACTACTACGAGCAGTACTTC.

The chain links TRBV9 to TRBJ2-7; 8 positions agree with TRBD1. CDR3 length equals 14 residues. Germline V lookup: CDR1 SGDLS, CDR2 YYNGEE. V lost 0 bases to trimming and J lost 3 bases; unmatched junction nucleotides: 2. The CDR3 DNA reads as TGTGCCAGCAGCGTAGACGGACAGGGCTACGAGCAGTACTTC. Protein sequence: CASSVDGQGYEQYF.

The J gene is TRBJ2-3, the V gene TRBV28; D is possibly TRBD2 (6 bases). Trimming pared 8 bases from V and 0 bases from J, leaving 18 bases between. The CDR3 is 16 amino acids. Germline values: CDR1 MDHEN, CDR2 SYDVKM. The CDR3: CASSRSLGTSTDTQYF. The CDR3 coding sequence is TGTGCCAGCTCCAGATCACTGGGGACTAGCACAGATACGCAGTATTTT.

The CDR3 coding sequence is TGTGCCAGCATCAGGGGGACAGGCTCCTACGAGCAGTACTTC. Its translation: CASIRGTGSYEQYF. The rearrangement links TRBV6-5 to TRBJ2-7; TRBD1 aligns across 8 bases. The trim removed 7 bases at V and 0 bases at J, leaving 5 bases unmatched. Germline values: CDR1 MNHEY, CDR2 SVGAGI. The CDR3 length is 14 residues.

V and J are TRBV19 and TRBJ1-5; no firm D call. Germline V gene sequence: CDR1 LNHDA, CDR2 SQIVND (reference sequence). V dropped 5 bases and J dropped 8 bases, with 13 bases sitting between them. CDR3 size: 13 residues. CDR3 residues: CASSSQAREPQHF. CDR3 coding DNA: TGTGCCAGTAGTTCCCAGGCCCGCGAGCCCCAGCATTTT. The full variable domain, completed using reference TRBV19 and TRBJ1-5, is DGGITQSPKYLFRKEGQNVTLSCEQNLNHDAMYWYRQDPGQGLRLIYYSQIVNDFQKGDIAEGYSVSREKKESFPLTVTSAQKNPTAFYLCASSSQAREPQHFGDGTRLSIL.

This clonotype was found once. The chain joins TRBV27 to TRBJ1-5, with a tentative D call TRBD1 (6 bases). V gave up 3 bases and J gave up 6 bases, with 12 bases separating them. The germline gives CDR1 MNHEY, CDR2 SMNVEV (reference sequence). The length of the CDR3 is 14 residues. The CDR3 is CASSFGGPGQPQHF. CDR3 coding DNA: TGTGCCAGCAGTTTCGGGGGGCCCGGTCAGCCCCAGCATTTT.